Detailed here is one T cell receptor (beta chain). In the authors' workflow: Quantification of nucleated cells was approximated via reference gene primer amplification. Method: immunoSEQ multiplex PCR; TCRdb's copy keeps in-frame clones and lacks some. V, J and clone size were drawn from that table, and D and trimming were deduced from the DNA. The sample has about 140,000 clones, roughly 87% seen once. This entry is derived from a study of blood T cell repertoires in COVID-19. Study background: Spain, Italy and the United States supplied samples that represented acute and convalescent COVID-19. T cells, B-cell-depleted T cells, or PBMCs supplied cDNA or gDNA.

Germline V gene data show CDR1 as SGHAT and CDR2 as FQNNGV. V lost 2 bases and J lost 6, with 13 bases in between. This CDR3 is 14 amino acids long. Sequenced input: peripheral blood. The receptor was isolated from a man between 70 and 80 years old with acute or convalescent COVID-19. The V gene is TRBV11-2, the J gene TRBJ1-1, with unresolved D. CDR3 sequence: CASSLLPVYAEAFF. The CDR3 nucleotides read TGTGCCAGCAGCTTACTTCCCGTGTATGCTGAAGCTTTCTTT.